This TCR beta chain appears in the sequencing data of a study of molecular identifiers for immune sequencing clone quantification. TCRdb processed the PCR reads anew with MiXCR; each CDR3 protein has one entry. The sample comprises 88,000 or so distinct CDR3 sequences, around 20% of which are singletons, and about 0.95% rests with the top ten. CDR1 is LNHDA, CDR2 SQIVND, per germline (reference sequence). The V gene lost 1 base and the J gene lost 3 bases, with 7 bases spanning the gap. This CDR3 is built from 14 residues. The sequence was obtained from a human donor in good health. Some libraries in this study had Jurkat cell RNA spiked in. The V call is TRBV19, the J call TRBJ1-3; no firm D call. Sequencing used naive CD8+ T cells from blood, with Jurkat cell RNA spiked in. Subset denoted: FACS-sorted CD8+CD4-CCR7+CD45RA+ naive T cells. The CDR3 sequence: CASSIVLDGNTIYF. The CDR3, as DNA: TGTGCCAGTAGTATAGTCTTGGATGGAAACACCATATATTTT.